This T cell receptor (beta chain) was sequenced in a study of blood T cell repertoires in COVID-19. Study-wide context: The study drew acute and convalescent COVID-19 samples from the United States, Italy and Spain.

In the original processing: How many nucleated cells were present was estimated from reference gene primer amplification. The table came from immunoSEQ multiplex PCR; TCRdb's copy has only in-frame clones and leaves some out. V and J calls and clone size are as listed in that table; D and trimming were resolved from the DNA. The sample gives roughly 280,000 clones, about 87% of which show up once; around 5% is in the top ten. Trimming left V 4 bases short and J 0 bases short, with 7 bases between. Germline lookup yields CDR1 MNHNY and CDR2 SVGAGI (reference sequence). CDR3 length: 15 residues. The TCR was taken from an older woman with COVID-19, enrolled during active disease. The chain carries TRBV6-6 and TRBJ2-6; no reliable D call. The sample comprised peripheral blood. The CDR3 loop reads CASSWSSSGANVLTF. Written as DNA, the CDR3 is TGTGCCAGCAGTTGGTCCAGCTCTGGGGCCAACGTCCTGACTTTC.